This TCR beta chain stems from a study of blood T cell repertoires in COVID-19. Libraries were prepared by immunoSEQ multiplex PCR; TCRdb keeps only in-frame clonotypes and omits some of them. The sample includes around 620,000 clones, over 80% seen only once; the top ten take more than 0.25%. The CDR3 loop spans 15 amino acids. CDR1 is SGDLS, CDR2 YYNGEE, per germline. The V gene end was trimmed by 3 bases and the J gene end by 1 base; junction bases not matched to a gene: 6. The receptor's source is a woman between 18 and 30 years old with acute or convalescent COVID-19. Sequenced: peripheral blood. The chain employs TRBV9 and TRBJ1-1; 7 nucleotides align to TRBD1. The CDR3 nucleotides read TGTGCCAGCAGCGAGAGGGGGCACGGGAACACTGAAGCTTTCTTT. Protein sequence: CASSERGHGNTEAFF.